Below are 2 T cell receptor beta chains sequenced from a single sample in a study of OX40 agonist ivuxolimab in advanced cancers. Profiling relied on immunoSEQ multiplex PCR, and the TCRdb table lists in-frame clones only, not all of them. The profile covers around 70,000 clones, with approximately 83% appearing a single time and about 0.57% taken by the ten largest. Specimen: CD4+ or CD8+ T cells sorted from blood, collected in a trial of the OX40 agonist ivuxolimab. These receptor sequences come from an adult with an advanced solid tumor such as melanoma, head and neck, liver or kidney cancer.

This chain uses TRBV15 with TRBJ2-6; 8 positions match TRBD1. V gave up 4 bases and J gave up 4 bases; unmatched junction bases: 6. Germline CDR1 is LNHNV and CDR2 is YYDKDF (reference sequence). CDR3 length: 16 amino acids. The CDR3 DNA is TGTGCCACCAGCACGGACAGGGTGAAAGGGGCCAACGTCCTGACTTTC. Amino acids: CATSTDRVKGANVLTF.

J is TRBJ2-7 and V is TRBV18; a weak D match, TRBD1 (6 bases). With 3 bases removed from V and 2 bases from J, the gap between germline ends came to 11 bases. This CDR3 has 14 amino acids. Germline-derived CDR1 and CDR2 are KGHSH and LQKENI. As DNA, the CDR3 is TGTGCCAGCTCACCTAACAGGGAACCCTACGAGCAGTACTTC. This translates into CASSPNREPYEQYF.